The source of this T cell receptor (beta chain) is a study of blood T cell repertoires in COVID-19. A single count supports this clone. Deletions cut 7 bases from V and 6 bases from J, with 18 bases between. Germline loops: CDR1 SQVTM, CDR2 ANQGSEA. CDR3 length: 13 residues. TCRdb's copy holds only in-frame clones and misses some; the assay was immunoSEQ multiplex PCR. The sample holds approximately 200,000 clones, just under 90% seen once. The rearrangement links TRBV29-1 to TRBJ1-2; TRBD1 is a possible D gene (5 bases). This receptor was identified in a man aged 25 to 40 who had recovered from COVID-19. Sequencing used PBMCs or T cells enriched from blood (not recorded which). The CDR3 DNA follows: TGCAGCGCTGGAGCTTGGGGGGATCATGGCTACACCTTC. Translated, it gives CSAGAWGDHGYTF. Combining the CDR3 with reference TRBV29-1 and TRBJ1-2 gives the whole variable domain SAVISQKPSRDICQRGTSLTIQCQVDSQVTMMFWYRQQPGQSLTLIATANQGSEATYESGFVIDKFPISRPNLTFSTLTVSNMSPEDSSIYLCSAGAWGDHGYTFGSGTRLTVV.